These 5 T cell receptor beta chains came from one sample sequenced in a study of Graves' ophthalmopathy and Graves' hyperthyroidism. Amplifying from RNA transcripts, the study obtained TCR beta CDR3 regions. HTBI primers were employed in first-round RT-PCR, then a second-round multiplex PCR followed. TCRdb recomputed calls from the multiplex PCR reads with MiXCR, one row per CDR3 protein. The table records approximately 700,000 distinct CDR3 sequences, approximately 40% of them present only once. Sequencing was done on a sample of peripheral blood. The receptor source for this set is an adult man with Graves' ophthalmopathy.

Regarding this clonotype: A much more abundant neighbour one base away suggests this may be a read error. The CDR3 sequence: CASRSTGGGNQPRHF. CDR3 coding DNA: TGTGCCAGCAGATCAACAGGGGGCGGCAATCAGCCCCGGCATTTT. The gene calls are TRBV25-1 and TRBJ1-5; 9 bases are a match to TRBD1. CDR1 and CDR2 (germline): MGHDK, SYGVNS. The CDR3 is 15 amino acids.

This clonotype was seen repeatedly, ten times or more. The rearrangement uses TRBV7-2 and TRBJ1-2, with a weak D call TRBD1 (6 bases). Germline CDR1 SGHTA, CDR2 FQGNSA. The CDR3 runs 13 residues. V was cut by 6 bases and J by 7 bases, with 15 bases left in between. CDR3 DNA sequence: TGTGCCAGCAGTCACACGCTAGGGGGTGGCTACACCTTC. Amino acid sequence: CASSHTLGGGYTF.

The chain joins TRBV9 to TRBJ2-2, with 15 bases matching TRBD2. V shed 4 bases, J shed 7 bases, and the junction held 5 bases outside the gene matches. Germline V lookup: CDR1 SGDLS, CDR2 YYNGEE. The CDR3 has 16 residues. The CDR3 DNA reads TGTGCCAGCAGCATGGGACTAGCGGGAGGAGTCGGGGAGCTGTTTTTT. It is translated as CASSMGLAGGVGELFF.

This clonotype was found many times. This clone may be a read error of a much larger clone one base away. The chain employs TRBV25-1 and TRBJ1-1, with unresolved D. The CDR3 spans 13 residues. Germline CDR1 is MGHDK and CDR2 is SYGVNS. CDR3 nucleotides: TGTGCCAGCAGTGGATACATGAACACTAAAGCTTTCTTT. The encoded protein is CASSGYMNTKAFF.

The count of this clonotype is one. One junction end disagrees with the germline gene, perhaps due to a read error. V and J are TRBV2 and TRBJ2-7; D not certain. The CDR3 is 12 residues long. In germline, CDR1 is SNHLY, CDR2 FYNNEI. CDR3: CAGRPDSYEQYF. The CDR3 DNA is TGTGCCGGCAGACCCGACTCCTACGAGCAGTACTTC.